The text below deals with one TCR beta chain. Its antigen is not yet known. It has no much larger one-base neighbor in the sample; base qualities were not kept. The sample comes from a study of blood T cell repertoires in COVID-19 (TCRdb year 2020). About the full investigation: Samples covering the acute and convalescent phases of COVID-19 were provided by collaborators in the United States, Italy and Spain. The repertoires were made available in a free public database intended to serve as a resource for research on the immune response to SARS-CoV-2. The sample metadata nearly always contained a de-identified subject ID, COVID-19 status, age in years and sex. The prospective study material was composed of cDNA or gDNA derived from T cells, B-cell-depleted T cells, or PBMCs. HLA class I and class II types, where available, came from metadata supplied by the sample provider rather than from assay-based typing. The dataset comprised deeply sampled blood TCRbeta repertoires from subjects exposed to, actively infected with, or recovered from COVID-19. Samples were obtained from the ongoing ImmuneRACE study (first 160 participants) and from 1,254 subjects provided by 6 global collaborators. The study at large found these results: The quantity of clinical and demographic metadata differed by source and by participant and was supplied without curation.

The immunoSEQ Assay, a bias-controlled multiplex PCR, was used to amplify TCRbeta CDR3 regions from genomic DNA. In the source study's methods: Nucleated cell counts per sample were estimated from amplification of reference gene primers within the assay. Sequence reads were collapsed and filtered to measure the absolute abundance of every unique TCRbeta CDR3 rearrangement. For each sample, productive Simpson clonality was calculated as the square root of Simpson's diversity index across productive rearrangements. The source is immuneACCESS, and TCRdb retained only in-frame sequences with V and J called. Part of the clones is not carried over; for the studies checked, unresolved V genes explain less than half of this, and the remainder is unexplained. The D gene and trimming were derived from the DNA, and the V and J assignments and clone size from that table. The table for this sample lists around 190,000 clones; 82% of them were counted only once. The leading ten clones occupy approximately 8% of the sample.

At one collaborating source in Seattle, patients were enrolled during active infection and were followed longitudinally through the course of disease. The collaborating institutions used their own protocols to collect whole blood in K2EDTA tubes. For TCRbeta analysis, collaborators shipped samples as frozen whole blood, isolated PBMCs, or DNA extracted from either of those sample types. The source of this sequence is a woman between 55 and 75 years old with COVID-19, enrolled during active disease. The sample comprised peripheral blood.

Read as DNA, the sequence is TGTGCCAGCAGCCGAGGTATGAAGTACGAGCAGTACTTC. The translation is CASSRGMKYEQYF. The chain joins TRBV11-2 to TRBJ2-7, with no confident D gene call. Sequences SGHAT (CDR1) and FQNNGV (CDR2) are obtained from the germline V gene. The CDR3, from cysteine to phenylalanine, totals 13 residues. The DNA shown is the 39-base CDR3, in frame from base 1. V is reduced by 5 bases and J by 4 bases, leaving a spacing of 12 bases between them.